This TCR beta chain was found in a study of beta chain features in type 1 diabetes. About the research overall: Researchers looked at about 110 million sorted cells across all samples.

Points from the study as a whole: The study found that naive, central memory and Treg TCRB repertoires appeared more similar in patients than in healthy donors.

Only a few counts were recorded for this clone. What it binds is not known. Every isolated RNA sample was fully reverse transcribed, so sequencing captured expressed TCRB transcripts. The data were produced by immunoSEQ multiplex PCR, yet TCRdb's version contains in-frame clones alone and is incomplete. The sample comprises 500,000 to 700,000 clones, roughly 15% of which are singletons, and under 0.095% rests with the top ten. This sequence was found in a man between 18 and 35 years old in good health. Specimen: naive CD4+ T cells from blood.

The CDR3 sequence is CASSSGQGFYSPLHF. The DNA of the CDR3 is TGTGCCAGCAGCTCCGGACAGGGGTTTTATTCACCCCTCCACTTT. The V gene is TRBV9, the J gene TRBJ1-6; 9 positions agree with TRBD1. V lost 4 bases, J lost 8 bases, and 7 bases stayed unmatched. Germline loops: CDR1 SGDLS, CDR2 YYNGEE. This CDR3 comprises 15 residues.